These T cell receptor beta chains were read from a single sample in a study of blood T cell repertoires in COVID-19. Repertoires were generated with immunoSEQ multiplex PCR, while TCRdb's copy carries only in-frame clones and drops some. Counted here are several thousand clones, 70% to 90% occurring once; the ten biggest clones make up 5.5% to 7%. Sequenced input: peripheral blood. All receptors come from a woman between 45 and 65 years old with active or convalescent COVID-19. Both conserved end residues are trimmed from each CDR3. D genes are given only for firm matches.

v_gene | d_gene | CDR3aa
TRBV6-5 | TRBD2 | ASRPTSGSSEQY
TRBV18 | TRBD2 | ASSLRAGADTGELF
TRBV4-1 | TRBD1 | ASSQKGTGYQPQH
TRBV6-5 | NA | ASSYGRVAYEQY
TRBV7-8 | NA | ASSHIGLARRDEQF
TRBV7-2 | TRBD2 | ASSPGTSVANEQF
TRBV27 | TRBD2 | ATVAGGRHEQF
TRBV29-1 | NA | SVEDPGKPQH
TRBV6-1 | NA | ASSESGSGSYNEQF
TRBV3-1/TRBV3-2 | NA | ASSLTSSSYEQY
TRBV18 | TRBD1 | ASSPRQGSSTDTQY
TRBV9 | TRBD1 | ASSARGQGDQPQH
TRBV5-4 | TRBD1 | ASSSVPGTGFSEQF
TRBV30 | TRBD2 | AWSSGSSGTDTQY
TRBV6-2/TRBV6-3 | TRBD1 | ASSYSMTGSQPQH
TRBV10-1 | NA | ASSEWGEETQY
TRBV24-1 | TRBD2 | ATASSRRGNEQF
TRBV28 | NA | ASSLTEDEQY
TRBV11-2 | TRBD2 | ASSSQRGGPGTQY
TRBV3-1/TRBV3-2 | NA | ASTPTVHSGNTIY
TRBV5-4 | NA | ASSLELSTDTQY
TRBV6-2/TRBV6-3 | NA | ASSYVRGFLGNEQF
TRBV7-2 | NA | ASSLETGTPRGYT
TRBV4-3 | NA | ASSQDWQGEQY
TRBV27 | NA | ASGPYRDFVGYT
TRBV9 | NA | ASSVGLELTDTQY
TRBV12-3/TRBV12-4 | NA | ASFSGAFEAF
TRBV10-3 | TRBD2 | AISDGGLAADTQY
TRBV19 | TRBD2 | ASSKAGDLYEQY
TRBV13 | TRBD2 | ASSLVGPTSVAYEQY
TRBV7-8 | TRBD1 | ASSGGTVYGYT
TRBV28 | NA | ASSPTGEPQH
TRBV28 | TRBD2 | ASSGSGGWREMADTQY
TRBV6-6 | NA | ASRDSRTNEQF
TRBV4-2 | NA | ASSQDIVSGANVLT
TRBV7-3 | TRBD2 | ASSLRVPAGLGYNEQF
TRBV19 | NA | ASSSQEFLSGNTIY
TRBV27 | TRBD2 | ASSPISGSGRELF
TRBV7-2 | TRBD2 | ASSLTLAGGQDTQY
TRBV3-1/TRBV3-2 | TRBD1 | ASSSSRDRPHDEQY
TRBV11-3 | NA | ASSGASGSTGSTEAF
TRBV18 | NA | ASSPPGGSSNQPQH
TRBV28 | NA | ASIPRTSYSNQPQH
TRBV7-3 | TRBD1 | ASSLTGWTGGSYEQY
TRBV6-5 | TRBD1 | ATRGRGRPTGELF
TRBV7-2 | NA | ASSKSGGGGTDTQY
TRBV24-1 | NA | ATSDAGARTDTQY
TRBV6-2/TRBV6-3 | NA | ASSPSLAPYEQF